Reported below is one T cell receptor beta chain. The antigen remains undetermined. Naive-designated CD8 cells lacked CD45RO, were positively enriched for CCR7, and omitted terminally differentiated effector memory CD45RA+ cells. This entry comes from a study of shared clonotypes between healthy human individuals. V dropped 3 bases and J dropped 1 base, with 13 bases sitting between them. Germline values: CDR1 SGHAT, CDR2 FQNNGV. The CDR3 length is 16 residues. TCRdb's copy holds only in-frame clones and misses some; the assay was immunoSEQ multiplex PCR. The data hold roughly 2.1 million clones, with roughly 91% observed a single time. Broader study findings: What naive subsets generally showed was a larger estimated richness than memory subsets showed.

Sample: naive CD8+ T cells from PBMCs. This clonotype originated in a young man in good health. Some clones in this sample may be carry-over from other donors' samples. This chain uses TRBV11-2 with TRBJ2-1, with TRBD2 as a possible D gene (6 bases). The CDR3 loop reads CASSFLTSRSYNEQFF. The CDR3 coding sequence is TGTGCCAGCAGCTTCCTAACTAGCCGGTCCTACAATGAGCAGTTCTTC.